This entry lists 23 T cell receptor beta chains sequenced from one sample in a study of tumor and adjacent non-tumor tissue in lung cancer. The library came from three nested PCR rounds adapted from ARM-PCR protocols. TCRdb redid the calling of the multiplex PCR reads with MiXCR, one entry per CDR3 protein. The repertoire holds around 140,000 distinct CDR3 sequences, with roughly 70% as singletons. No cell sorting was done before RNA was extracted from the tissue. Sequencing was performed on lung tumor tissue. The receptors were gathered from a man in his sixties with small cell lung cancer.

This clonotype has just a few counts. The V call is TRBV20-1, the J call TRBJ1-2; weak D call: TRBD1 (5 bases). Trimming took off 3 bases at V and 4 bases at J, with 21 bases between the two ends. The CDR3 runs 16 residues. The germline V gene encodes CDR1 DFQATT and CDR2 SNEGSKA (reference sequence). CDR3 bases: TGCAGTGCTAGTGGGATAGGGGTATACTCTGGCTATGGCTACACCTTC. Translation: CSASGIGVYSGYGYTF.

A remark on this clonotype: A read error may explain this, as a much larger clone is one base away. The J gene is TRBJ1-4, the V gene TRBV12-3 or TRBV12-4, with unresolved D. V lost 3 bases and J 4 bases, leaving 9 bases between the germline ends. This CDR3 is built from 14 residues. CDR3 nucleotides: TGTGCCAGCAGTTTGGGCCAGTGTAATGAAAAACTGTTTTTT. Residues: CASSLGQCNEKLFF.

Note on this clonotype: One junction end disagrees with the germline gene, perhaps due to a read error. The V gene is TRBV4-1, the J gene TRBJ1-2; 10 nucleotides agree with TRBD1. The CDR3 totals 16 residues. Germline V lookup: CDR1 MGHRA, CDR2 YSYEKL. Here the CDR3 DNA reads TGCGCCAGCAACCAAGATTTTCGGACAGGGGGCTATGGCTACACCTTC. The encoded protein is CASNQDFRTGGYGYTF.

This clonotype occurred a few times. This sequence joins TRBV28 and TRBJ1-1; D possibly corresponds to TRBD1 (5 bases). CDR1 and CDR2 from the germline V gene are MDHEN and SYDVKM. Trimming removed 6 bases at V and 1 base at J, with 15 bases between. CDR3 length: 15 residues. The CDR3 here is CASRTTGTENTEAFF. The CDR3 DNA reads as TGTGCCAGCAGGACCACCGGGACGGAGAACACTGAAGCTTTCTTT.

In regard to this clonotype: With a much larger clone just one base away, this may be a read error. The V and J genes are TRBV6-6 and TRBJ1-1, with D unresolved. This CDR3 comprises 13 residues. Germline V gives CDR1 MNHNY, CDR2 SVGAGI (reference sequence). In DNA form, the CDR3 reads TGTGCCAGCAGCCTGCTAGCGAACACTGGAGCTTTCTTT. Protein product: CASSLLANTGAFF.

A note on this clonotype: This is likely a read error, given that the CDR3 carries no conserved phenylalanine or tryptophan at its end. The chain combines TRBV6-2 or TRBV6-3 with TRBJ2-5; TRBD2 might be the D (6 bases). Germline CDR1 is MNHEY and CDR2 is SVGEGT. V was trimmed by 4 bases and J by 2 bases, leaving 14 bases between them. The CDR3 covers 15 residues. CDR3 coding DNA: TGTGCCAGCAGTTCCCTGGAGGGAACACAAGAGACCCAGTACATC. Protein sequence: CASSSLEGTQETQYI.

Turning to this clonotype: One base away lies a much larger clone, so this may be a sequencing read error. The chain has TRBV20-1 and TRBJ2-2, with D unresolved. This CDR3 is 11 amino acids long. CDR1 and CDR2 from the germline V gene are DFQATT and SNEGSKA (reference sequence). DNA for the CDR3: TGCTGTGCCGAATACACCGGGGAGCTGTTTTTT. Translating gives CCAEYTGELFF.

To note about this clonotype: This sequence may be a read error, since a much larger clone differs from it by one base. V is TRBV20-1 and J is TRBJ1-5; D may be TRBD1 (5 bases). Germline CDR1 and CDR2: DFQATT and SNEGSKA (reference sequence). The CDR3 totals 13 residues. As DNA, the CDR3 is TGCAATGCTAGAGAGACAGGCAATCAGCCCCAGCATTTT. This encodes CNARETGNQPQHF.

Details on this clonotype: The junction departs from germline at one end; a sequencing error may be responsible. The gene calls are TRBV29-1 and TRBJ2-2; 7 bases line up with TRBD1. The CDR3 consists of 17 residues. Germline V gene data show CDR1 as SQVTM and CDR2 as ANQGSEA. CDR3 nucleotide sequence: TGCAGCGTTGCCGGGACAGCCTCGAAAGGCCCAACCGGGGACCTGTTTTTT. Protein: CSVAGTASKGPTGDLFF.

CDR3 DNA: TGTGCCAGCAGCTTAGTACTAGCGGGAGTGGTTGGGCACTTCTTC. Amino acids: CASSLVLAGVVGHFF. The chain recombines TRBV11-2 with TRBJ2-1; 11 bases match TRBD2. The CDR3 runs to 15 residues. Trimming at V came to 1 base and at J to 16 bases, leaving 12 bases not matched to a gene. CDR1 and CDR2 (germline): SGHAT, FQNNGV.

This clonotype was observed a few times. The rearrangement links TRBV12-3 or TRBV12-4 to TRBJ2-7, with 9 positions matching TRBD1. The V gene end was trimmed by 2 bases and the J gene end by 3 bases; junction bases not matched to a gene: 5. The CDR3 spans 15 residues. CDR3 in amino acids: CASSLQGTGRYEQYF. The CDR3 region has the DNA TGTGCCAGCAGTTTACAAGGGACAGGGCGCTACGAGCAGTACTTC.

The chain carries TRBV11-2 and TRBJ1-1, with no clear D. This CDR3 contains 12 residues. Germline V gene lookup returns CDR1 SGHAT and CDR2 FQNNGV. V lost 9 bases to trimming and J lost 11 bases, with 19 bases between them. The CDR3 is CARSRVKSEAFF. Written as DNA, the CDR3 is TGTGCCAGGAGCCGAGTGAAAAGCGAGGCTTTCTTT. Supplemented by reference TRBV11-2 and TRBJ1-1, the full variable domain reads EAGVAQSPRYKIIEKRQSVAFWCNPISGHATLYWYQQILGQGPKLLIQFQNNGVVDDSQLPKDRFSAERLKGVDSTLKIQPAKLEDSAVYLCARSRVKSEAFFGQGTRLTVV.

The rearrangement joins TRBV30 to TRBJ1-5; 7 nucleotides line up with TRBD1. V was clipped by 2 bases and J by 4 bases; unmatched bases: 11. This CDR3 contains 16 residues. In germline, CDR1 is GTSNPN, CDR2 SVGIG (reference sequence). CDR3 DNA sequence: TGTGCCTGGAGTTTCCTCCGGGGCAGGGGGAATCAGCCCCAGCATTTT. This gives the protein CAWSFLRGRGNQPQHF.

This clonotype was picked up many times. The chain links TRBV6-5 to TRBJ2-1, with D tentatively TRBD2 (6 bases). The CDR3 is 14 residues long. From germline, CDR1 is MNHEY and CDR2 SVGAGI. Trimming stripped 6 bases from V and 5 bases from J, with 14 bases between. The CDR3 sequence: CASRRGGTDNEQFF. CDR3 nucleotides: TGTGCCAGCAGGCGAGGCGGGACGGACAATGAGCAGTTCTTC.

This clonotype showed up just once. This chain links TRBV6-1 with TRBJ1-1; the match to TRBD1 covers 8 bases. CDR3 length: 14 amino acids. The germline V gene has CDR1 MNHNS and CDR2 SASEGT. The CDR3 loop is CGGDRTGSDTEAFF. The CDR3, as DNA: TGTGGTGGCGATAGGACAGGGAGCGACACTGAAGCTTTCTTT.

On this clonotype itself: A much larger clone lies one base from this, so it may be a read error. The rearrangement links TRBV11-2 to TRBJ1-1; no definite D call. The V and J ends lost 6 bases and 3 bases respectively, with 8 bases between them. Germline values: CDR1 SGHAT, CDR2 FQNNGV. This CDR3 contains 12 residues. The CDR3 DNA follows: TGTGCCAGCAGTGACGGGGACACTGAAGCTTTCTTT. Residues: CASSDGDTEAFF.

This clonotype came up a few times. The rearrangement uses TRBV14 and TRBJ2-1, with D maybe TRBD2 (5 bases). CDR1 and CDR2 (germline): SGHDN, FVKESK. Trimming stripped 4 bases from V and 6 bases from J, with 19 bases between. This CDR3 contains 16 residues. CDR3 nucleotide sequence: TGTGCCAGCAGCCGGGCCGGGGTCGTGGAAAGCAATGAGCAGTTCTTC. It translates to CASSRAGVVESNEQFF.

This clonotype occurred a few times. This chain joins TRBV4-2 and TRBJ2-1; 14 nucleotides match TRBD2. Germline lookup yields CDR1 LGHNA and CDR2 YNFKEQ. The junction had 5 bases not matched to a gene; V was cut back by 1 base and J by 9 bases. The CDR3 has 16 amino acids. The DNA for the CDR3 is TGTGCCAGCAGCCAAGGGGGACTAGCGGGAGTAAGTGAGCAGTTCTTC. Translating it yields CASSQGGLAGVSEQFF.

Only one count was recorded for this clonotype. Germline and junction disagree at one end, which may indicate a read error. The V call is TRBV4-1, the J call TRBJ1-5; D is unclear. The CDR3 consists of 16 residues. Per germline, CDR1 MGHRA and CDR2 YSYEKL. The CDR3: CASSQVGSEGNKPQHF. In DNA form, the CDR3 reads TGTGCCAGCAGCCAAGTTGGGTCGGAGGGTAATAAGCCCCAGCATTTT.

A note on this clonotype: The germline gene is not matched at one end of the junction; a read error may be the cause. The rearrangement uses TRBV11-2 and TRBJ2-2; possibly TRBD2 for D (6 bases). The CDR3 sequence is 15 residues long. Germline V gene sequence: CDR1 SGHAT, CDR2 FQNNGV. The CDR3 reads CPSSLHTPGTGGLFF. The CDR3 DNA reads TGTCCCAGCAGCTTACATACTCCAGGGACCGGGGGGCTGTTTTTT.

This clonotype was seen a single time. Germline and junction disagree at one end, which may indicate a read error. The chain is built from TRBV20-1 and TRBJ1-1, with TRBD1 matching over 9 bases. Germline assignment: CDR1 DFQATT and CDR2 SNEGSKA (reference sequence). This CDR3 is 14 amino acids long. CDR3 DNA: TGCAGTGCTCGGGACAGGGTTGTGAACACTGAAGCTTTGTTT. Protein: CSARDRVVNTEALF.

As regards this clonotype: This could be a read error, since a much larger clone is one nucleotide away. V and J are TRBV4-1 and TRBJ1-5; unclear D gene. Germline CDR1 and CDR2: MGHRA and YSYEKL. This CDR3 region has 13 residues. CDR3 coding DNA: TGCGCCAGCAGCCAAGGTAGCAATCATCCCCAGCATTTT. This codes for CASSQGSNHPQHF.

This chain links TRBV6-6 with TRBJ2-7, with D perhaps matching TRBD1 or TRBD2 (5 bases each). This CDR3 has 13 amino acids. V lost 5 bases and J 10 bases, leaving 18 bases between the germline ends. The germline V gene has CDR1 MNHNY and CDR2 SVGAGI (reference sequence). The CDR3 region is CASSPGPLRDQYV. In nucleotides, the CDR3 is TGTGCCAGCAGTCCGGGCCCACTGAGGGACCAGTACGTC.